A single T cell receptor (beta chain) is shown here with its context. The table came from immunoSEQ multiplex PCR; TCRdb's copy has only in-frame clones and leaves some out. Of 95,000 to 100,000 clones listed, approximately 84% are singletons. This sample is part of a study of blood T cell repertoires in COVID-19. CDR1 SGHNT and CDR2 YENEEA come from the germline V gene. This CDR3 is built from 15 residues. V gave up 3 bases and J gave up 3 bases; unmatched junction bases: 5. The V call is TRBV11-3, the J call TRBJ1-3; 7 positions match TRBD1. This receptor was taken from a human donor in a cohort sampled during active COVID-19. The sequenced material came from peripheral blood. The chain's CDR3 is CASSFSTGRGNTIYF. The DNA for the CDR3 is TGTGCCAGCAGCTTTTCGACAGGGCGTGGAAACACCATATATTTT. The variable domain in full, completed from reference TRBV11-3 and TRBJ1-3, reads EAGVVQSPRYKIIEKKQPVAFWCNPISGHNTLYWYLQNLGQGPELLIRYENEEAVDDSQLPKDRFSAERLKGVDSTLKIQPAELGDSAVYLCASSFSTGRGNTIYFGEGSWLTVV.